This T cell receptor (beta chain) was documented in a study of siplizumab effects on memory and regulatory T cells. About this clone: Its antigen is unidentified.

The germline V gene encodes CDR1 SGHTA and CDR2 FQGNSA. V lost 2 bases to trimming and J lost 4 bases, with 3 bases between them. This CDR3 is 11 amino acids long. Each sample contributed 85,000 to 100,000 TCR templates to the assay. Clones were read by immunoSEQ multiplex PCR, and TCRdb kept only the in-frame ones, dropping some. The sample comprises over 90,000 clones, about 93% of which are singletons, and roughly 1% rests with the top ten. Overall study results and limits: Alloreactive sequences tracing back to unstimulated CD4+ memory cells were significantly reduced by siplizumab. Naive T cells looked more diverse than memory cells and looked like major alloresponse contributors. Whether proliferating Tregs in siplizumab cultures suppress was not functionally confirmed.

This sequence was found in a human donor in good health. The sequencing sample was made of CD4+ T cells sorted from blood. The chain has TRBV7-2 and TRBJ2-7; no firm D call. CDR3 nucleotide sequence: TGTGCCAGCAGCTTAATATACGAGCAGTACTTC. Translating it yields CASSLIYEQYF.